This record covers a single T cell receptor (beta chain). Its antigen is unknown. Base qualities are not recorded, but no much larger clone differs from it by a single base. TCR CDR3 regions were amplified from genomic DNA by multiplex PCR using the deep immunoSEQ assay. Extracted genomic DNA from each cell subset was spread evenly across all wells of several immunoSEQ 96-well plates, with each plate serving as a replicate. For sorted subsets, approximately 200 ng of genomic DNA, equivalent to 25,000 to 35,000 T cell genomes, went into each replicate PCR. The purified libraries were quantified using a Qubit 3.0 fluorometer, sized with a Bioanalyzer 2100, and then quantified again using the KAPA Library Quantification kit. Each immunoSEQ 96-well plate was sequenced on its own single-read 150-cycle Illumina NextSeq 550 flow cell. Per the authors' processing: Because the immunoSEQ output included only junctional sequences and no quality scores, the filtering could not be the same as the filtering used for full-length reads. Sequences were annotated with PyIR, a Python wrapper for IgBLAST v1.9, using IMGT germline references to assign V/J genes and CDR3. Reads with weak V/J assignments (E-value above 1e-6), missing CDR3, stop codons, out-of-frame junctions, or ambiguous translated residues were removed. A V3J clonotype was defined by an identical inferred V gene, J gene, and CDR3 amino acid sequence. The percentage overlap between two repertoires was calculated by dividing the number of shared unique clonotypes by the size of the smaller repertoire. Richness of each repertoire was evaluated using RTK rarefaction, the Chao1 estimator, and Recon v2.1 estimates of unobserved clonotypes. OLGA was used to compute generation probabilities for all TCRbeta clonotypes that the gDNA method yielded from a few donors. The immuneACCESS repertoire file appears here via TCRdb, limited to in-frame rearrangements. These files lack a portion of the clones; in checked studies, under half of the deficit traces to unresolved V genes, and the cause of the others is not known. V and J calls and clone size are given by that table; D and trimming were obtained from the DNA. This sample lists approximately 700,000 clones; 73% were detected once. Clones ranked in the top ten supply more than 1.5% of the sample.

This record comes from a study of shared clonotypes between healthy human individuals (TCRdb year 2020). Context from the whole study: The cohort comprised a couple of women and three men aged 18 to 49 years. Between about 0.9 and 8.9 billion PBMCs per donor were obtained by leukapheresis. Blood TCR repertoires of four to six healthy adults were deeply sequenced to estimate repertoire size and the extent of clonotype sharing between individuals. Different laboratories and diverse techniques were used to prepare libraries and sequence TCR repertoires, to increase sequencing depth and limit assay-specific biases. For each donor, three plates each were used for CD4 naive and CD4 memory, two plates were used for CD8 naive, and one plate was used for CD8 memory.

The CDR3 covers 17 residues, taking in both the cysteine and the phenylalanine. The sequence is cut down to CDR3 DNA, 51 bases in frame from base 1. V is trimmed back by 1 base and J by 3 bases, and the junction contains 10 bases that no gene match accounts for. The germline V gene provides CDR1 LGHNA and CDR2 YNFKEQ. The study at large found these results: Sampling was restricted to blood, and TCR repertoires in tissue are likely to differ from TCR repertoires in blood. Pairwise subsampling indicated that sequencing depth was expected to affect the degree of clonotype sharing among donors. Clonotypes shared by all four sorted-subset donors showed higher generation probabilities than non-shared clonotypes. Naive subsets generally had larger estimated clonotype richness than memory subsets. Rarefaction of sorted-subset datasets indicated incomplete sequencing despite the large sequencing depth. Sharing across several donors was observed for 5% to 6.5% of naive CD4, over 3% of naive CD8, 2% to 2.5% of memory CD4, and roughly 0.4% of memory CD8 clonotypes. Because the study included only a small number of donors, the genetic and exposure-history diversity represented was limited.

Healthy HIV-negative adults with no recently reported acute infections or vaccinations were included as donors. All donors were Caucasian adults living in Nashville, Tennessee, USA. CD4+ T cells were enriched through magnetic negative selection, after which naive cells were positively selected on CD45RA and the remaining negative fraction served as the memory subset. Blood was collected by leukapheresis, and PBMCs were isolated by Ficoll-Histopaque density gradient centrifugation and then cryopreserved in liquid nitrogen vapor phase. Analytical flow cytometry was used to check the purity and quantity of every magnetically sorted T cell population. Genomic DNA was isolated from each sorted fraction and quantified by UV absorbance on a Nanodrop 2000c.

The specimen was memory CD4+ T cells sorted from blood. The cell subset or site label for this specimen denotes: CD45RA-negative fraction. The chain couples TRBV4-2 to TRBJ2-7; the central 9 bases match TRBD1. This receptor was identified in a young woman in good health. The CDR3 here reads CASSQALDGTGFYEQYF. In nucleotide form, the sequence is TGTGCCAGCAGCCAAGCCCTTGACGGGACAGGGTTCTACGAGCAGTACTTC.